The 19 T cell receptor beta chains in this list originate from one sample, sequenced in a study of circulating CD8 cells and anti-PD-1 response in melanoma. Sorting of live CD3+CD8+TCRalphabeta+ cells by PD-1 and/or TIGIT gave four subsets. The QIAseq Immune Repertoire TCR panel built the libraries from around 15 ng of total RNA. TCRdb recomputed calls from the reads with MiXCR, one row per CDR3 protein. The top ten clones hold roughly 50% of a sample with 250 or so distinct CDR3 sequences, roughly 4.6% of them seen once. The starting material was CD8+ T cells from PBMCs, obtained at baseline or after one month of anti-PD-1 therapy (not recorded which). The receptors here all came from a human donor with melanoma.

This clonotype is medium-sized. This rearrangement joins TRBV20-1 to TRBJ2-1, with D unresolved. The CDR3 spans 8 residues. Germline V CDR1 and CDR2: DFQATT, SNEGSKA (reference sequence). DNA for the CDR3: TGCAGCTCCAATGAGCAGTTCTTC. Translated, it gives CSSNEQFF.

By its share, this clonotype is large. The CDR3 DNA reads as TGTGCCAGCAGACCGGGACAGGGAACAGATACGCAGTATTTT. It translates to CASRPGQGTDTQYF. The chain employs TRBV27 and TRBJ2-3; 9 positions agree with TRBD1. The CDR3 contains 14 residues. With 6 bases clipped from V and 3 bases from J, the junction kept 4 bases outside the gene matches. Germline CDR1 and CDR2: MNHEY and SMNVEV (reference sequence).

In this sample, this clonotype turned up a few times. CDR3 region: CSVVTSYGYTF. The CDR3 DNA reads TGCAGCGTTGTAACCAGCTATGGCTACACCTTC. This sequence joins TRBV29-1 and TRBJ1-2; D not resolved. Germline V CDR1 and CDR2: SQVTM, ANQGSEA. With 4 bases removed from V and 4 bases from J, the gap between germline ends came to 7 bases. The CDR3 has 11 residues.

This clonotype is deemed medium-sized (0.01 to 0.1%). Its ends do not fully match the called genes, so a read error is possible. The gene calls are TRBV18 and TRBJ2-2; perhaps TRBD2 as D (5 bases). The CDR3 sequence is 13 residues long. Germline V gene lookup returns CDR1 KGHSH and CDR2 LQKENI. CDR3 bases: TGTGCCAGCTCACTGGACCCGGCCGGGGAGCTGTCTTTT. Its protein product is CASSLDPAGELSF.

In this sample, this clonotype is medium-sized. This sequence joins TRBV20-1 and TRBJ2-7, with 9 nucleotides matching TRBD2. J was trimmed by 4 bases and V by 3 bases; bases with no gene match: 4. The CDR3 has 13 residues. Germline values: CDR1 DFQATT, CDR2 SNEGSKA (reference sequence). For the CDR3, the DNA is TGCAGTGCTAGTGGCGGGAGGGTTTACGAGCAGTACTTC. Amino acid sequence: CSASGGRVYEQYF.

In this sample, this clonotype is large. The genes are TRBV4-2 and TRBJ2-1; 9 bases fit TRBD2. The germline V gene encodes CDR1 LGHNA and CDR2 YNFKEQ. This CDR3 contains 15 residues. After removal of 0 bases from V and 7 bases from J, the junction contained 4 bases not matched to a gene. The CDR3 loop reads CASSQDAGGGNEQFF. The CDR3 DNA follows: TGTGCCAGCAGCCAAGATGCGGGAGGGGGGAATGAGCAGTTCTTC.

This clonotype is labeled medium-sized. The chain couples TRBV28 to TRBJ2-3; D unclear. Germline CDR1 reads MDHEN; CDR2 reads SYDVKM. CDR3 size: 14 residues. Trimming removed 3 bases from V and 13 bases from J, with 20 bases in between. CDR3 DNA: TGTGCCAGCAGTTTTTTCTCAGAGACTTCCGATGAGTATTTT. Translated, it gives CASSFFSETSDEYF.

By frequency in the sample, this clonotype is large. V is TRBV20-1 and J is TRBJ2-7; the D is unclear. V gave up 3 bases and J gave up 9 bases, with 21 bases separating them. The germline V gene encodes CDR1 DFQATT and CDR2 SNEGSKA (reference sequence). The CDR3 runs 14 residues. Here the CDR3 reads CSARVENQYLGQYF. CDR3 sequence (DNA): TGCAGTGCTAGGGTCGAGAACCAATATCTCGGGCAGTACTTC.

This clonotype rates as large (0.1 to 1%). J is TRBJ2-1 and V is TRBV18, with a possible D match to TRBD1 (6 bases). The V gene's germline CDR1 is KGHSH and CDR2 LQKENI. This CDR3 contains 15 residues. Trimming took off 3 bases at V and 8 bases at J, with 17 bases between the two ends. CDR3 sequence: CASSPTGYSLDEQFF. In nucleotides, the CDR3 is TGTGCCAGCTCACCTACAGGGTACTCTTTGGATGAGCAGTTCTTC. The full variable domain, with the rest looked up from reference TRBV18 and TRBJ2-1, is NAGVMQNPRHLVRRRGQEARLRCSPMKGHSHVYWYRQLPEEGLKFMVYLQKENIIDESGMPKERFSAEFPKEGPSILRIQQVVRGDSAAYFCASSPTGYSLDEQFFGPGTRLTVL.

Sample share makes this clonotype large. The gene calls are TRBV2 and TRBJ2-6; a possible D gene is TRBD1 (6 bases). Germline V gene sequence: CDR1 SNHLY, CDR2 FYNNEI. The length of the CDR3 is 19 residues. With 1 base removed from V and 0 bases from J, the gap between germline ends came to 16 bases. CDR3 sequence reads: CASSEVQGQLLSGANVLTF. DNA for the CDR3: TGTGCCAGCAGTGAAGTGCAGGGGCAACTACTCTCTGGGGCCAACGTCCTGACTTTC.

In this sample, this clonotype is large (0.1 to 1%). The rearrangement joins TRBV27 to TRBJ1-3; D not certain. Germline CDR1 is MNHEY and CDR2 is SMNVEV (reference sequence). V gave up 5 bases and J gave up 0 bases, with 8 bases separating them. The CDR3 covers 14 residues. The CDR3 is CASSLTVSGNTIYF. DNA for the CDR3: TGTGCCAGCAGTCTTACTGTCTCTGGAAACACCATATATTTT.

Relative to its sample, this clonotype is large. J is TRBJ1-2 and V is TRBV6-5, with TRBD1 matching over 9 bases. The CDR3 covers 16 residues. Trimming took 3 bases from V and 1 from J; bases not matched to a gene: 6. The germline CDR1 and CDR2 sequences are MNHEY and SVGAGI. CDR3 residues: CASSYGTGRLNYGYTF. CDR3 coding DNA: TGTGCCAGCAGTTATGGGACAGGGCGGCTTAACTATGGCTACACCTTC.

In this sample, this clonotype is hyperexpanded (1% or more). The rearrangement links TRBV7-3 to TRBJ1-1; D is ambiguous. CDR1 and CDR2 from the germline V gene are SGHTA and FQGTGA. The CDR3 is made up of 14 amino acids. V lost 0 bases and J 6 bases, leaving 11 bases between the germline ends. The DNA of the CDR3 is TGTGCCAGCAGCTTAACCGGGAGGGTTGCTGAAGCTTTCTTT. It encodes CASSLTGRVAEAFF.

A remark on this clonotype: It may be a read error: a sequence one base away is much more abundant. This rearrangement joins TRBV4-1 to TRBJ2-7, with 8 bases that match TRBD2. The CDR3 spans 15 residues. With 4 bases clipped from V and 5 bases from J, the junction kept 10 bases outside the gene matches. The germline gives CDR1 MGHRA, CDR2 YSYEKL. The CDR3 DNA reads TGCGCCAGCAGCCTTTTCGGGGGGGGAGTCAACGAGCAGTACTTC. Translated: CASSLFGGGVNEQYF.

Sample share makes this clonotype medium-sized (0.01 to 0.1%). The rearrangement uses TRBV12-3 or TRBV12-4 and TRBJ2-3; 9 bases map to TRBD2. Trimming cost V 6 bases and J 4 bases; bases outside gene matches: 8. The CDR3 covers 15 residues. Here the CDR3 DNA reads TGTGCCAGCAGCCCCGGGACTAGCAGGGCAGATACGCAGTATTTT. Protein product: CASSPGTSRADTQYF.

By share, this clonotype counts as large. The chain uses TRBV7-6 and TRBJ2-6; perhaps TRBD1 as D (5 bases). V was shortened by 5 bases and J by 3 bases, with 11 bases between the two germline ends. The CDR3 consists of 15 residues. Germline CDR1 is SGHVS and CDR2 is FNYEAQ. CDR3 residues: CASSLGQVGANVLTF. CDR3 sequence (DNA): TGTGCCAGCAGCCTGGGGCAGGTTGGGGCCAACGTCCTGACTTTC.

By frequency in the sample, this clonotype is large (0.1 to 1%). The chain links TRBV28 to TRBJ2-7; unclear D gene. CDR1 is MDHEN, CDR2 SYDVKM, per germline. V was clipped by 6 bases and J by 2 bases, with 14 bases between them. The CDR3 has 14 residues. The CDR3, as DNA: TGTGCCAGCAGACATCCGGCAGGCACCTACGAGCAGTACTTC. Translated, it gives CASRHPAGTYEQYF.

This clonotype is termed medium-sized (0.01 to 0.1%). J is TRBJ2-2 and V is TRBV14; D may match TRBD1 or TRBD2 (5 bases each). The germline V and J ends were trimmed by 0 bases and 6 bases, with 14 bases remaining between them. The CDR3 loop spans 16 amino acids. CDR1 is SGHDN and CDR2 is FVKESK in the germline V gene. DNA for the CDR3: TGTGCCAGCAGCCAAGATCGGGGACGAGGGGCCGGGGAGCTGTTTTTT. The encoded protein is CASSQDRGRGAGELFF. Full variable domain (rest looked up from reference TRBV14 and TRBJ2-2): EAGVTQFPSHSVIEKGQTVTLRCDPISGHDNLYWYRRVMGKEIKFLLHFVKESKQDESGMPNNRFLAERTGGTYSTLKVQPAELEDSGVYFCASSQDRGRGAGELFFGEGSRLTVL.

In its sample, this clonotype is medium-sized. For the CDR3, the DNA is TGTGCCACCAGTGAGGCGACACTACGAGGTGGGGAGACCCAGTACTTC. Protein product: CATSEATLRGGETQYF. The chain carries TRBV24-1 and TRBJ2-5; unclear D gene. V gave up 4 bases and J gave up 5 bases, with 19 bases separating them. Germline V CDR1 and CDR2: KGHDR, SFDVKD. The CDR3 length is 16 residues.